The 9 T cell receptor beta chains below come from one sample, sequenced in a study of blood T cells in healthy people across ages. A sample-barcoded 5' primer and a J-beta primer mix were used in a second PCR of about 6 to 12 cycles. In TCRdb, the 5' RACE reads were re-called with MiXCR into one record per CDR3 protein. The profile shows approximately 2,000,000 distinct CDR3 sequences, 30% to 40% of them singletons. Specimen: blood. The receptors come from a human donor in good health.

This clonotype was observed a single time. This chain links TRBV2 with TRBJ2-1, with 8 bases aligning to TRBD1. J gave up 7 bases and V 8 bases, and 7 bases lay outside the gene matches. Germline-derived CDR1 and CDR2 are SNHLY and FYNNEI. The CDR3 runs 13 residues. The CDR3 loop reads CASGQTGVNEQFF. DNA of the CDR3: TGTGCCAGCGGACAGACAGGGGTAAATGAGCAGTTCTTC.

This clonotype has only one observation. The V gene is TRBV12-3 or TRBV12-4, the J gene TRBJ1-4; D possibly corresponds to TRBD1 (6 bases). This CDR3 is built from 15 residues. Trimming took 6 bases from V and 8 from J, leaving 19 bases between them. CDR3: CASSRPGDGEEKLFF. Written as DNA, the CDR3 is TGTGCCAGCAGCCGCCCAGGGGACGGGGAGGAAAAACTGTTTTTT.

This clonotype was counted between two and nine times. One base away lies a much larger clone, so this may be a sequencing read error. This chain uses TRBV28 with TRBJ2-1; 11 bases map to TRBD2. Germline loops: CDR1 MDHEN, CDR2 SYDVKM. The CDR3 has 15 residues. CDR3 amino acids: CAGSPGLAVYNEQFF. In DNA, the CDR3 is TGTGCCGGCAGTCCGGGACTAGCGGTATACAATGAGCAGTTCTTC.

This rearrangement joins TRBV24-1 to TRBJ2-1, with TRBD1 identical over 9 bases. The CDR3 totals 16 residues. Per the germline V gene, CDR1 is KGHDR and CDR2 is SFDVKD. After removal of 4 bases from V and 7 bases from J, the junction contained 10 bases not matched to a gene. The CDR3 spells CATSDPGTGIGNEQFF. In DNA, the CDR3 is TGTGCCACCAGTGACCCGGGGACAGGGATCGGGAATGAGCAGTTCTTC.

The DNA for the CDR3 is TGCAGTGCAGAAGACAGGGCCCGGGGGCAAAACATTCAGTACTTC. Protein sequence: CSAEDRARGQNIQYF. The genes are TRBV20-1 and TRBJ2-4; D is possibly TRBD1 (7 bases). V lost 6 bases and J lost 5, with 20 bases in between. The CDR3 runs to 15 residues. Germline V gene lookup returns CDR1 DFQATT and CDR2 SNEGSKA (reference sequence).

The table lists this clonotype with a few counts. V is TRBV7-2 and J is TRBJ1-2; a weak D match, TRBD1 (5 bases). This CDR3 region has 15 residues. Germline CDR1 and CDR2: SGHTA and FQGNSA. Trimming removed 1 base at V and 6 bases at J, with 15 bases between. CDR3 region: CASSLEGPPSNGYTF. In DNA, the CDR3 is TGTGCCAGCAGCTTAGAGGGACCCCCGTCTAATGGCTACACCTTC.

This clonotype was seen a few times. The chain combines TRBV9 with TRBJ2-1; D gene ambiguous. The CDR3 runs to 15 residues. Trimming shortened V by 0 bases and J by 1 base, and 8 bases separated the two germline ends. Looked up from germline, CDR1 is SGDLS and CDR2 is YYNGEE. The CDR3: CASSVGWMSYNEQFF. Written as DNA, the CDR3 is TGTGCCAGCAGCGTAGGATGGATGTCCTACAATGAGCAGTTCTTC.

This clonotype was detected only a few times. This chain links TRBV13 with TRBJ1-2; D remains ambiguous. This CDR3 is built from 14 residues. V gave up 1 base and J gave up 6 bases, with 12 bases separating them. The germline gives CDR1 PRHDT, CDR2 FYEKMQ (reference sequence). The CDR3: CASSLEQYSDGYTF. The CDR3 region has the DNA TGTGCCAGCAGCTTAGAGCAGTACTCCGATGGCTACACCTTC. The entire variable domain, with the rest obtained from reference TRBV13 and TRBJ1-2, is as follows: AAGVIQSPRHLIKEKRETATLKCYPIPRHDTVYWYQQGPGQDPQFLISFYEKMQSDKGSIPDRFSAQQFSDYHSELNMSSLELGDSALYFCASSLEQYSDGYTFGSGTRLTVV.

The chain is built from TRBV7-2 and TRBJ2-7, with 8 bases fitting TRBD1. Trimming at V came to 3 bases and at J to 0 bases, leaving 4 bases not matched to a gene. CDR3 length: 15 residues. CDR1 and CDR2 (germline): SGHTA, FQGNSA. CDR3 sequence: CASSFSTGVSYEQYF. In DNA, the CDR3 is TGTGCCAGCAGCTTCTCGACAGGGGTCTCCTACGAGCAGTACTTC. Together with reference TRBV7-2 and TRBJ2-7, the CDR3 gives the full variable domain: GAGVSQSPSNKVTEKGKDVELRCDPISGHTALYWYRQSLGQGLEFLIYFQGNSAPDKSGLPSDRFSAERTGGSVSTLTIQRTQQEDSAVYLCASSFSTGVSYEQYFGPGTRLTVT.